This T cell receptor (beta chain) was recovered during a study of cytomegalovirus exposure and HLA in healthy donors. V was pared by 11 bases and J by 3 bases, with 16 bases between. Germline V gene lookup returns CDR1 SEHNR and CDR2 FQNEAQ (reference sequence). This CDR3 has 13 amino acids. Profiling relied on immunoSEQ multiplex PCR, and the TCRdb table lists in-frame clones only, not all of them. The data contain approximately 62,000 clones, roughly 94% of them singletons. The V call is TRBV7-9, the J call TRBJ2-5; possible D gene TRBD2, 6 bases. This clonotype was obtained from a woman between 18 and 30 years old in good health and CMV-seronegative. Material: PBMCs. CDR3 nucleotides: TGTGCCGGGGCTTGGCGGGATGAAGAGACCCAGTACTTC. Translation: CAGAWRDEETQYF. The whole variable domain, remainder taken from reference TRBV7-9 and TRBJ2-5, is DTGVSQNPRHKITKRGQNVTFRCDPISEHNRLYWYRQTLGQGPEFLTYFQNEAQLEKSRLLSDRFSAERPKGSFSTLEIQRTEQGDSAMYLCAGAWRDEETQYFGPGTRLLVL.